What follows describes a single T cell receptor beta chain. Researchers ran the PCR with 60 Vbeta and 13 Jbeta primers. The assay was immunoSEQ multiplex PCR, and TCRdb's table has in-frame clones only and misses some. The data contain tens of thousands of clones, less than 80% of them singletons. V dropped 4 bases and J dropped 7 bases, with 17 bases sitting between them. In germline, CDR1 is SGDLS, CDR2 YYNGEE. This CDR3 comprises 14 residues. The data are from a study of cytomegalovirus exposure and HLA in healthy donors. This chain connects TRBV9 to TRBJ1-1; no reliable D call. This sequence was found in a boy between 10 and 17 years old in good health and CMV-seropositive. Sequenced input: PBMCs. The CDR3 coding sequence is TGTGCCAGCAGCCTAAGCGCGGAAGCCGGTGAAGCTTTCTTT. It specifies CASSLSAEAGEAFF.